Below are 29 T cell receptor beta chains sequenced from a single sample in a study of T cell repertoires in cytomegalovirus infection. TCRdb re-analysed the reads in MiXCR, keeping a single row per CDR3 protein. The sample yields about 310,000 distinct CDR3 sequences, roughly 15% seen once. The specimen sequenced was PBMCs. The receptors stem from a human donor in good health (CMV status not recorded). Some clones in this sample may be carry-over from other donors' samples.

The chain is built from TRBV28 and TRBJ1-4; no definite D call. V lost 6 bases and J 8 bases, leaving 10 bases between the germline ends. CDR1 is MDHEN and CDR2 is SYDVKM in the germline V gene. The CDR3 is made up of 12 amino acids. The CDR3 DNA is TGTGCCAGCAGCTCCGGACTGGAAAAACTGTTTTTT. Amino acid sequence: CASSSGLEKLFF.

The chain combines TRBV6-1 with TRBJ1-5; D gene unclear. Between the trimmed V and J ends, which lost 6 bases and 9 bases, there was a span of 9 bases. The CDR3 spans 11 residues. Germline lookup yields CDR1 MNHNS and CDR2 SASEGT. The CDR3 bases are TGTGCCAGCAGCCGTGTGGGGCCCCAGCATTTT. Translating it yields CASSRVGPQHF.

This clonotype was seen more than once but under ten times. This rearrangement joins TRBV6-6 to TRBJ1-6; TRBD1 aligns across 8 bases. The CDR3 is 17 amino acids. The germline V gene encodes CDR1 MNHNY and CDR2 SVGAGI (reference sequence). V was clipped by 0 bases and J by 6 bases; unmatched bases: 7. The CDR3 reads CASSYSVQGAGNSPLHF. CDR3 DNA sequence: TGTGCCAGCAGTTACTCGGTTCAGGGGGCCGGTAATTCACCCCTCCACTTT.

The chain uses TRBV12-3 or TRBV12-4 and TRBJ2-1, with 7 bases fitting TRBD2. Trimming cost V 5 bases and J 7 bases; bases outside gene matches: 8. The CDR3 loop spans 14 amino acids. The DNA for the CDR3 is TGTGCCAGCAGTATCTCGGGACTACAAAATGAGCAGTTCTTC. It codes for CASSISGLQNEQFF.

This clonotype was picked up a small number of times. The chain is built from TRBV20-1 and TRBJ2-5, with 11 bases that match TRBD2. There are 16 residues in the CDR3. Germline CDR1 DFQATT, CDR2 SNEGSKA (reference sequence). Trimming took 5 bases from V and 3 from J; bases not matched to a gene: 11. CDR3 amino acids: CSAPNSGGAREETQYF. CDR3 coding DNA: TGCAGTGCTCCTAATAGCGGGGGGGCCCGAGAAGAGACCCAGTACTTC.

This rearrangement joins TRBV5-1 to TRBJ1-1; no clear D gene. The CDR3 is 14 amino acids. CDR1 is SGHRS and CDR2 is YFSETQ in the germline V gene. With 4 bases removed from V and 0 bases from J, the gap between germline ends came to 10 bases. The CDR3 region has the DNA TGCGCCAGCAGCATACGCGGGGTGAACACTGAAGCTTTCTTT. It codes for CASSIRGVNTEAFF.

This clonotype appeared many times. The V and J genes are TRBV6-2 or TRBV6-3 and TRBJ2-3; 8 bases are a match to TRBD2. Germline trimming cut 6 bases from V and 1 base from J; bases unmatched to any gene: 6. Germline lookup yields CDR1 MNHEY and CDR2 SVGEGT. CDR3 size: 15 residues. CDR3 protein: CASSDSGAGTDTQYF. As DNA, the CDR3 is TGTGCCAGCAGCGATAGCGGGGCGGGCACAGATACGCAGTATTTT.

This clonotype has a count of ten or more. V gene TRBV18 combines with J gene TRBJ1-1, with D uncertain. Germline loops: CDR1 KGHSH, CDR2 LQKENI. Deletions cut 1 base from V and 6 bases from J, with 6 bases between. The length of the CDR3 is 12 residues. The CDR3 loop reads CASSPRGPEAFF. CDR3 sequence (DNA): TGTGCCAGCTCACCACGGGGTCCTGAAGCTTTCTTT.

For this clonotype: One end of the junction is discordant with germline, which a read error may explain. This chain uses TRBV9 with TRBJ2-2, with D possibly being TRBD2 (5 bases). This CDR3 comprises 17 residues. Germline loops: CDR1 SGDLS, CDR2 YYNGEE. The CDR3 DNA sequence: TGTGCCAGCAGCGTAGGGGTTCGGACTTTGAACGCCGGGGAGCTGTTTTTT. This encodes CASSVGVRTLNAGELFF.

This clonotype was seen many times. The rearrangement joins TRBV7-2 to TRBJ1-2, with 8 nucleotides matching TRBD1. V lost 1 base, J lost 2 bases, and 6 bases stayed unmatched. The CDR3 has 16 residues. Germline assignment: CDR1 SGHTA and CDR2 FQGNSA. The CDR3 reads CASSLGLTGENYGYTF. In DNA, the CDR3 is TGTGCCAGCAGCTTAGGACTGACAGGGGAAAACTATGGCTACACCTTC.

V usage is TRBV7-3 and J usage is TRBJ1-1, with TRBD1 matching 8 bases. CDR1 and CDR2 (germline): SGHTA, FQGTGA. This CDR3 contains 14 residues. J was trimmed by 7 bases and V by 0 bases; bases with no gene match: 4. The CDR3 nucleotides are TGTGCCAGCAGCTTAACCGGGACAGGAGGTGAAGCTTTCTTT. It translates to CASSLTGTGGEAFF.

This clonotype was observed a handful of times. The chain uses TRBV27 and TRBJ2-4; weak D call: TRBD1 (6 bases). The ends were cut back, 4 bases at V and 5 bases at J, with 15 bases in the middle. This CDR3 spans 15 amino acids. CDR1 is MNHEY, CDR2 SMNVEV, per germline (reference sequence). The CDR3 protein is CASSYSTGLENIQYF. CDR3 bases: TGTGCCAGCAGTTACTCGACAGGACTGGAAAACATTCAGTACTTC.

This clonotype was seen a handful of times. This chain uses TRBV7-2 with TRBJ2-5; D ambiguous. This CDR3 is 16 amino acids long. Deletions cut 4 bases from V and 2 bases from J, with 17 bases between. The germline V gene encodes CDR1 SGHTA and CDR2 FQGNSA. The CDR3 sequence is CASSYTMVAPQETQYF. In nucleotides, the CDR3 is TGTGCCAGCAGCTATACAATGGTAGCCCCACAAGAGACCCAGTACTTC. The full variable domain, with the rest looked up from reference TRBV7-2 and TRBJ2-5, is GAGVSQSPSNKVTEKGKDVELRCDPISGHTALYWYRQSLGQGLEFLIYFQGNSAPDKSGLPSDRFSAERTGGSVSTLTIQRTQQEDSAVYLCASSYTMVAPQETQYFGPGTRLLVL.

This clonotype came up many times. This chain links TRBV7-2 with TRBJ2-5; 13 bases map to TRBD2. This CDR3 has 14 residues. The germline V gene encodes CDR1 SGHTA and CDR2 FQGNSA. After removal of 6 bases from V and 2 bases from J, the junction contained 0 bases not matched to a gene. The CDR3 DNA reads TGTGCCAGCAGGACTAGCGGGGGGCAAGAGACCCAGTACTTC. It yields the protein CASRTSGGQETQYF. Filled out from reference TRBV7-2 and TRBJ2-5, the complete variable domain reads GAGVSQSPSNKVTEKGKDVELRCDPISGHTALYWYRQSLGQGLEFLIYFQGNSAPDKSGLPSDRFSAERTGGSVSTLTIQRTQQEDSAVYLCASRTSGGQETQYFGPGTRLLVL.

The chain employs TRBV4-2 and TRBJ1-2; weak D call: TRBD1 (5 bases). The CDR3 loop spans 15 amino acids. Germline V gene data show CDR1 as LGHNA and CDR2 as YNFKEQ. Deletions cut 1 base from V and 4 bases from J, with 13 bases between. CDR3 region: CASSQADSGVYGYTF. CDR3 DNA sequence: TGTGCCAGCAGCCAAGCCGACAGTGGTGTCTATGGCTACACCTTC.

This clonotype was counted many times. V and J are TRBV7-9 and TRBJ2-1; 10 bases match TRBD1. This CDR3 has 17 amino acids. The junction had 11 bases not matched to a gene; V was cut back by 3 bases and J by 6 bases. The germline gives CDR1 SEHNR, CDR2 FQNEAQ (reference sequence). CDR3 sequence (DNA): TGTGCCAGCAGCTTCATCGAGACAGGGGGCTGGCTCAATGAGCAGTTCTTC. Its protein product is CASSFIETGGWLNEQFF.

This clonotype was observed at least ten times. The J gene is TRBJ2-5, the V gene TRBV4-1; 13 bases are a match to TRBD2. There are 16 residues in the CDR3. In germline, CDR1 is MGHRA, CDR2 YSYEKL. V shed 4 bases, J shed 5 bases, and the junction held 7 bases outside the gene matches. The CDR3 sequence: CASSPTSGGADETQYF. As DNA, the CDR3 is TGCGCCAGCAGCCCCACTAGCGGGGGGGCCGATGAGACCCAGTACTTC.

The CDR3 nucleotides read TGTGCCAGCAGCCCCCCCCCGACAGGGTCCACTGAAGCTTTCTTT. It specifies CASSPPPTGSTEAFF. The chain combines TRBV12-3 or TRBV12-4 with TRBJ1-1; 7 bases agree with TRBD1. The V segment lost 6 bases and the J segment 4 bases; nucleotides outside the gene matches: 11. This CDR3 has 15 amino acids.

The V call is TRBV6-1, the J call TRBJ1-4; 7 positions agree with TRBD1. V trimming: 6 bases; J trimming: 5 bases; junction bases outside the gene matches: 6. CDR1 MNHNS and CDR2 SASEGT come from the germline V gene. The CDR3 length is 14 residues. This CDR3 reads CASSARDSNEKLFF. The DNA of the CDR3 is TGTGCCAGCAGCGCCCGGGACAGCAATGAAAAACTGTTTTTT.

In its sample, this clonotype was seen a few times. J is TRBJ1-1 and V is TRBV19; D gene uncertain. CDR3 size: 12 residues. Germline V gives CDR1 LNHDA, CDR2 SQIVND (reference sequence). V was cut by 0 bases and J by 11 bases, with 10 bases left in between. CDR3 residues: CASSIDRGTAFF. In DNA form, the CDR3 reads TGTGCCAGTAGTATAGATCGGGGTACGGCTTTCTTT.

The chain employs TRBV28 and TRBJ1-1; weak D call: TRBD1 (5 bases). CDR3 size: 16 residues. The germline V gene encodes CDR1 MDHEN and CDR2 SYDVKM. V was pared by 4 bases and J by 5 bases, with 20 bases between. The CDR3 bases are TGTGCCAGCAGTTCTGGGGGAGGCCCTCCGGGGACTGAAGCTTTCTTT. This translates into CASSSGGGPPGTEAFF.

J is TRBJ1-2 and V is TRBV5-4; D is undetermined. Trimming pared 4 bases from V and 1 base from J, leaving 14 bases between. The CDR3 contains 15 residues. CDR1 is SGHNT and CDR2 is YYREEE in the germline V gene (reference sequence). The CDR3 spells CASSEMGRVNYGYTF. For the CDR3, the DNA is TGTGCCAGCAGCGAGATGGGGAGGGTTAACTATGGCTACACCTTC. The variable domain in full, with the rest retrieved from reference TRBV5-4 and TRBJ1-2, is ETGVTQSPTHLIKTRGQQVTLRCSSQSGHNTVSWYQQALGQGPQFIFQYYREEENGRGNFPPRFSGLQFPNYSSELNVNALELDDSALYLCASSEMGRVNYGYTFGSGTRLTVV.

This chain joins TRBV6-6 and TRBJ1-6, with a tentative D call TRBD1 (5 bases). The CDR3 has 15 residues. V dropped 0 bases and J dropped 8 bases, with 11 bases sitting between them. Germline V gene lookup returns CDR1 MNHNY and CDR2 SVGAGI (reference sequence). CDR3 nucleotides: TGTGCCAGCAGTTACTCGGGAAGGGGCGATTCACCCCTCCACTTT. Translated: CASSYSGRGDSPLHF.

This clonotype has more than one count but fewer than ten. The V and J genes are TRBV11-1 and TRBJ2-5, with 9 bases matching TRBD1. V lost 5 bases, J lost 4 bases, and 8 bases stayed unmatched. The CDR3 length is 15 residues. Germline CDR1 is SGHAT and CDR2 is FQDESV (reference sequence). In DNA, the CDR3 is TGTGCCAGCAGCCCGACAGGGGGAAACCGAGAGACCCAGTACTTC. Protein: CASSPTGGNRETQYF.

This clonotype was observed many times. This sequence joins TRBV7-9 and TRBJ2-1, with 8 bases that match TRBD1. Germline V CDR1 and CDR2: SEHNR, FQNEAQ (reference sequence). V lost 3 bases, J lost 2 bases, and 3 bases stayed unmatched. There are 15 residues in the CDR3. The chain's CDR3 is CASSFDRGAYNEQFF. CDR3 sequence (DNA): TGTGCCAGCAGCTTCGACAGGGGCGCCTACAATGAGCAGTTCTTC.

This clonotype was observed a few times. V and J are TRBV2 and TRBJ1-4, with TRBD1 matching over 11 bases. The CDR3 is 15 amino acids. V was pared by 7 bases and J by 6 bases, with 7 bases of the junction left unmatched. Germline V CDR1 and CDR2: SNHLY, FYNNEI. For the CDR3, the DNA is TGTGCCAGCACCCTTCTGGGACAGGGGGATGAAAAACTGTTTTTT. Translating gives CASTLLGQGDEKLFF.

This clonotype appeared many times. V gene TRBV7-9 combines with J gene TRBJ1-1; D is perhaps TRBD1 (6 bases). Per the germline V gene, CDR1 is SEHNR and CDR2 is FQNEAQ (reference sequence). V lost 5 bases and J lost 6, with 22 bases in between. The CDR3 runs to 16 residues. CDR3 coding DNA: TGTGCCAGCAGCGCTCCGCATGAGGGGGTAGAGGCTGAAGCTTTCTTT. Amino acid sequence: CASSAPHEGVEAEAFF.

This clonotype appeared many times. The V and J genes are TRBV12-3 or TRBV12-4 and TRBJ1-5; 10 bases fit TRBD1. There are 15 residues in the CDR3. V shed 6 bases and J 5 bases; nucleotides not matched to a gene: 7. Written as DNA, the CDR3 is TGTGCCAGCAGACTCGACGACAGGGGGCATCAGCCCCAGCATTTT. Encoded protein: CASRLDDRGHQPQHF.

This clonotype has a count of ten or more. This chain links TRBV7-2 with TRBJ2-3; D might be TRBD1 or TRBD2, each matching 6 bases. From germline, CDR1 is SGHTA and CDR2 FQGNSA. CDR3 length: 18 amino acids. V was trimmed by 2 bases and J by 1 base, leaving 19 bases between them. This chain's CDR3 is CASSLYPVGGPGTDTQYF. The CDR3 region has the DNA TGTGCCAGCAGCTTATACCCCGTTGGGGGGCCAGGCACAGATACGCAGTATTTT.